A single sample gave rise to the 3 T cell receptor beta chains below, sequenced in a study of cytomegalovirus exposure and HLA in healthy donors. The PCR made use of 60 Vbeta and 13 Jbeta primers. Clones were read by immunoSEQ multiplex PCR, and TCRdb kept only the in-frame ones, dropping some. This table has approximately 120,000 clones, around 72% appearing once. The specimen sequenced was PBMCs. These receptors were obtained from a man aged 30 to 39 in good health and CMV-seronegative.

This chain connects TRBV5-4 to TRBJ2-2; possibly TRBD2 for D (7 bases). The V end lost 1 base, the J end lost 5 bases, and 9 bases lay between the germline ends. The CDR3 extends over 14 amino acids. Per germline, CDR1 SGHNT and CDR2 YYREEE (reference sequence). This CDR3 is CASSLRGGTGELFF. CDR3 coding DNA: TGTGCCAGCAGCTTGAGGGGGGGAACCGGGGAGCTGTTTTTT.

The chain links TRBV5-1 to TRBJ1-4, with D uncertain. The CDR3 runs 11 residues. Trimming took 0 bases from V and 10 from J, leaving 4 bases between them. Germline V gives CDR1 SGHRS, CDR2 YFSETQ. This chain's CDR3 is CASSLAGKLFF. For the CDR3, the DNA is TGCGCCAGCAGCTTGGCCGGAAAACTGTTTTTT.

The rearrangement joins TRBV19 to TRBJ1-2; D ambiguous. The CDR3 is 13 residues long. The germline gives CDR1 LNHDA, CDR2 SQIVND (reference sequence). V was trimmed by 5 bases and J by 4 bases, leaving 11 bases between them. CDR3 nucleotides: TGTGCCAGTAGTCTCACAGAGTCCTATGGCTACACCTTC. This gives the protein CASSLTESYGYTF.